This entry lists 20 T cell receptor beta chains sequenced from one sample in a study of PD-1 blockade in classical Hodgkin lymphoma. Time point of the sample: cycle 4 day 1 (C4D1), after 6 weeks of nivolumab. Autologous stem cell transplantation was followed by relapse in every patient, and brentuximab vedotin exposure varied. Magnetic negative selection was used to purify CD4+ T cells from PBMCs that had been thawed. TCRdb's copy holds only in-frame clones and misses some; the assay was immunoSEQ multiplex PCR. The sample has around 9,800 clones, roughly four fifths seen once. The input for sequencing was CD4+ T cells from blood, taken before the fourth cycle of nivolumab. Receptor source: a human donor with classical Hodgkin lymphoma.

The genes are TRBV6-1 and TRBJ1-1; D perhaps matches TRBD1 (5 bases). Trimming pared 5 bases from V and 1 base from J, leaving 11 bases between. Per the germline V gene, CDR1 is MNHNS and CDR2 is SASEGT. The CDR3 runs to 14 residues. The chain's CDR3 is CASSKFDRNTEAFF. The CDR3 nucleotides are TGTGCCAGCAGTAAATTCGACAGGAACACTGAAGCTTTCTTT.

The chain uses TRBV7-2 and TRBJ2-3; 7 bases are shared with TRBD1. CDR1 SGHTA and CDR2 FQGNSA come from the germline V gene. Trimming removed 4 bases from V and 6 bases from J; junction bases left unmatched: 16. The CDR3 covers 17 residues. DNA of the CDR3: TGTGCCAGCAGCTCGCCGCCAGGGGGACGGGTCGGGGATACGCAGTATTTT. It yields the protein CASSSPPGGRVGDTQYF.

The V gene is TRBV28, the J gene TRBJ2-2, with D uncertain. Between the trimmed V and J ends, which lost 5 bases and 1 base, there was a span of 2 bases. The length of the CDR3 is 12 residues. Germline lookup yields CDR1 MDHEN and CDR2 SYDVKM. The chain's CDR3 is CASSGNTGELFF. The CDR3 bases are TGTGCCAGCAGTGGGAACACCGGGGAGCTGTTTTTT.

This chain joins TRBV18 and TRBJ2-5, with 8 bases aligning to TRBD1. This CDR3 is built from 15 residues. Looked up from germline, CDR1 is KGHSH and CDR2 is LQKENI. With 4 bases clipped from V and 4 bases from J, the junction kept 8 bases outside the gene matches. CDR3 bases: TGTGCCAGCTCACGAGGGACAGGCAGTCGAGAGACCCAGTACTTC. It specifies CASSRGTGSRETQYF.

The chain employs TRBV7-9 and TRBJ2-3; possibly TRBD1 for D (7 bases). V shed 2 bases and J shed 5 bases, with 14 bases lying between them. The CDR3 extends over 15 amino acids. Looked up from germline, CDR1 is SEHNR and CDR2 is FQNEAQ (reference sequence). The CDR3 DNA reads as TGTGCCAGCAGCTTATCGGAGGGGGCCGGAGATACGCAGTATTTT. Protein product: CASSLSEGAGDTQYF.

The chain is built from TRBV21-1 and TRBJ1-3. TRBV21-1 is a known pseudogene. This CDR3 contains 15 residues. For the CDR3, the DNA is TGTGCCAGCAACTTCTATTGTACTGGGGAAAACACCATATATTTT. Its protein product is CASNFYCTGENTIYF.

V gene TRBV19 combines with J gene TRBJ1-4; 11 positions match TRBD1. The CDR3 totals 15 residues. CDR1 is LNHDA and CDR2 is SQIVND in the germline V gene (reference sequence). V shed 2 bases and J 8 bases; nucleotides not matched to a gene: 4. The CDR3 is CASSIQRTGGEKLFF. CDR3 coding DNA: TGTGCCAGTAGTATACAGCGGACAGGGGGCGAAAAACTGTTTTTT.

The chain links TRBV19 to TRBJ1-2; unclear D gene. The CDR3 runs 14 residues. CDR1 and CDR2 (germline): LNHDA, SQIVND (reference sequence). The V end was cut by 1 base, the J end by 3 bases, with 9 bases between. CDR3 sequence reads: CASSIGRQYYGYTF. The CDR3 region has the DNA TGTGCCAGTAGTATAGGGAGGCAGTACTATGGCTACACCTTC.

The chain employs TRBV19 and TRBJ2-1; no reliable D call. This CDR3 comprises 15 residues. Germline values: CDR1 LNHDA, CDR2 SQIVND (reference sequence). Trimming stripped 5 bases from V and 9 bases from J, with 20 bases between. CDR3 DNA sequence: TGTGCCAGTAGTCGAACTGGGCGCGATGTCGGTGAGCAGTTCTTC. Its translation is CASSRTGRDVGEQFF.

CDR3 amino acids: CASSIGGGRSTDTQYF. The DNA of the CDR3 is TGTGCCAGTAGTATAGGCGGGGGCCGCAGCACAGATACGCAGTATTTT. V gene TRBV19 combines with J gene TRBJ2-3, with D possibly matching TRBD2 (7 bases). Germline-derived CDR1 and CDR2 are LNHDA and SQIVND (reference sequence). The CDR3 has 16 residues. V was clipped by 1 base and J by 0 bases, with 11 bases between them.

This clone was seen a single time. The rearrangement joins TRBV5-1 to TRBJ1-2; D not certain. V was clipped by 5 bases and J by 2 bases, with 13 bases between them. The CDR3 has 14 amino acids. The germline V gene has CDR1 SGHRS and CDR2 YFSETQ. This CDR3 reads CASRAATPNYGYTF. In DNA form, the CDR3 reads TGCGCCAGCAGGGCAGCTACCCCAAACTATGGCTACACCTTC.

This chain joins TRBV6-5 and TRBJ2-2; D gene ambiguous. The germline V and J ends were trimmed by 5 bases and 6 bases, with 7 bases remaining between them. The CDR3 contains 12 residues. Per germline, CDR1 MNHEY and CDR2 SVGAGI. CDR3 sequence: CASSRAAGELFF. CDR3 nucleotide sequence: TGTGCCAGCAGTCGAGCCGCCGGGGAGCTGTTTTTT.

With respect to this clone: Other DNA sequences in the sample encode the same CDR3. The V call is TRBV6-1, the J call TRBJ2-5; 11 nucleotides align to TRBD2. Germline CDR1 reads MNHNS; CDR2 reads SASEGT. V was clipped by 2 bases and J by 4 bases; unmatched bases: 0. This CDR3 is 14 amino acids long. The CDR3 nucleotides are TGTGCCAGCAGTGAAACTAGCGGGGGAGAGACCCAGTACTTC. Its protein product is CASSETSGGETQYF.

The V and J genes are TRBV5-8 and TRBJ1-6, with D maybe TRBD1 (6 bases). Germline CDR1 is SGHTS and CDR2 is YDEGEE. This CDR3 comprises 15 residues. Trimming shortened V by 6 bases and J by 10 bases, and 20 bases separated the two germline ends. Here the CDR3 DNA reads TGTGCCAGCACCCCTGTCCGGGACAATCGGTCACCCCTCCACTTT. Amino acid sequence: CASTPVRDNRSPLHF. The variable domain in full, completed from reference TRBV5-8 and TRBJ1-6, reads EAGVTQSPTHLIKTRGQQATLRCSPISGHTSVYWYQQALGLGLQFLLWYDEGEERNRGNFPPRFSGRQFPNYSSELNVNALELEDSALYLCASTPVRDNRSPLHFGNGTRLTVT.

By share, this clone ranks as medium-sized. In DNA form, the CDR3 reads TGTGCCAGCAGTTTGGGACGGCTTAATTCACCCCTCCACTTT. This sequence encodes CASSLGRLNSPLHF. The chain uses TRBV27 and TRBJ1-6; maybe TRBD1 (5 bases). Trimming left V 3 bases short and J 6 bases short, with 9 bases between. The CDR3 loop spans 14 amino acids. Germline V gene sequence: CDR1 MNHEY, CDR2 SMNVEV (reference sequence).

As DNA, the CDR3 is TGTGCCAGTAGTATGCAGGGACACTCGGGGGAGACCCAGTACTTC. Translating it yields CASSMQGHSGETQYF. The chain couples TRBV19 to TRBJ2-5; tentative D call: TRBD1 (6 bases). The CDR3 length is 15 residues. Trimming left V 3 bases short and J 5 bases short, with 16 bases between. Germline V gene sequence: CDR1 LNHDA, CDR2 SQIVND (reference sequence).

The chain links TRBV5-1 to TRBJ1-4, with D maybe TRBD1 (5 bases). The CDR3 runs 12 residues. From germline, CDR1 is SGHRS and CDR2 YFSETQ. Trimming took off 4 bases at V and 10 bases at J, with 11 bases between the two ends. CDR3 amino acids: CASSPLQGKLFF. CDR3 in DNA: TGCGCCAGCAGCCCACTTCAGGGAAAACTGTTTTTT.

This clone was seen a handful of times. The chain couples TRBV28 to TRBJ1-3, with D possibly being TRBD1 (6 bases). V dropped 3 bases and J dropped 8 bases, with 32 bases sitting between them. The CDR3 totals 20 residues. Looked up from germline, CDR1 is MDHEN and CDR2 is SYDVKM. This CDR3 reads CASSFSRRLIRGDALDTIYF. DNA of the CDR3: TGTGCCAGCAGTTTCTCCCGGCGTTTAATCAGGGGAGACGCCCTGGACACCATATATTTT.

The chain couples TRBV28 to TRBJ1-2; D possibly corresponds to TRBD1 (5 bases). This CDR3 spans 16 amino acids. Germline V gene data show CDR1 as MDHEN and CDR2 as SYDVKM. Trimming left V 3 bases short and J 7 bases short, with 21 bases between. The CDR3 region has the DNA TGTGCCAGCAGTTTCGGGGGAGGGGCTCAGCTCCTTGGCTACACCTTC. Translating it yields CASSFGGGAQLLGYTF.

CDR3 in DNA: TGCGCCAGCAGCAGCAGGGGTGGAACAGATACGCAGTATTTT. Translating gives CASSSRGGTDTQYF. This chain joins TRBV5-1 and TRBJ2-3, with D perhaps matching TRBD1 (6 bases). V lost 4 bases and J lost 3, with 12 bases in between. The CDR3 sequence is 14 residues long. In germline, CDR1 is SGHRS, CDR2 YFSETQ. The entire variable domain, with the rest obtained from reference TRBV5-1 and TRBJ2-3, is as follows: KAGVTQTPRYLIKTRGQQVTLSCSPISGHRSVSWYQQTPGQGLQFLFEYFSETQRNKGNFPGRFSGRQFSNSRSEMNVSTLELGDSALYLCASSSRGGTDTQYFGPGTRLTVL.